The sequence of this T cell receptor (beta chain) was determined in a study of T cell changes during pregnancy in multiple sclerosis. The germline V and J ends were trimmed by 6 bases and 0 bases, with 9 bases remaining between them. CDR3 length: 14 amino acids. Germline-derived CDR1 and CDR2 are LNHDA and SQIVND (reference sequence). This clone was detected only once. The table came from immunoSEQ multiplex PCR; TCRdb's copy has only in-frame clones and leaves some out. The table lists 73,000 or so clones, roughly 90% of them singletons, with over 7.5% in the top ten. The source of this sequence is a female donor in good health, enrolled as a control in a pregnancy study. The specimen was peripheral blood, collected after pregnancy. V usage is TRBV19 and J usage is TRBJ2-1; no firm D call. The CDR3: CASRSQSSYNEQFF. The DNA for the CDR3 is TGTGCCAGTAGGTCACAGAGCTCCTACAATGAGCAGTTCTTC.